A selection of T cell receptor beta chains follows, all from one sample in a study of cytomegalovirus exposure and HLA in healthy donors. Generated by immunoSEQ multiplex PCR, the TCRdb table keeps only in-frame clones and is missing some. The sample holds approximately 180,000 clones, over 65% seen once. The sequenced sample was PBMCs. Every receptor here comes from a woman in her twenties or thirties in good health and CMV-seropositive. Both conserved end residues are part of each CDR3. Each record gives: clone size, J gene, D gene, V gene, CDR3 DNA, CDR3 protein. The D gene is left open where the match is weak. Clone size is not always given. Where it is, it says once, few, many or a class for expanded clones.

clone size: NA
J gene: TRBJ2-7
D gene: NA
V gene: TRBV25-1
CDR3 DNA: TGTGCCAGCAGTAAATCCCAAGGGGGAAACGAGCAGTACTTC
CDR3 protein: CASSKSQGGNEQYF

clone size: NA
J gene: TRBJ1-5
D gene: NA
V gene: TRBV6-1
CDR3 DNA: TGTGCCAGCAGTCCGACAACAAATCAGCCCCAGCATTTT
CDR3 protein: CASSPTTNQPQHF

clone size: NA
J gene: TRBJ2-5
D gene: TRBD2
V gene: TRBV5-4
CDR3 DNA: TGTGCCAGCAGCCCCGGGACTATCCAAGAGACCCAGTACTTC
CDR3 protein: CASSPGTIQETQYF

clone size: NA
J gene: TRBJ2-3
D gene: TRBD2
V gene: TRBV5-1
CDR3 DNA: TGCGCCAGCAGCTTTTTTCCGGGAGGGGGGACAGATACGCAGTATTTT
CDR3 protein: CASSFFPGGGTDTQYF

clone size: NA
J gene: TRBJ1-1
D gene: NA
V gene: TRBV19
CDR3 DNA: TGTGCCAGTAGTTTGTCAGAGAACACTGAAGCTTTCTTT
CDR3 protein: CASSLSENTEAFF

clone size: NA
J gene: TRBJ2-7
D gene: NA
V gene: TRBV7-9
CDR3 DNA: TGTGCCAGCAGCCCCTACCAAGACAGACCCTACGAGCAGTACTTC
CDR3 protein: CASSPYQDRPYEQYF

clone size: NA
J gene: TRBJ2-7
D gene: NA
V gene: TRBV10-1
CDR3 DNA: TGCGCCAGCAGGATGGGGAGAATTACCTACGAGCAGTACTTC
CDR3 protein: CASRMGRITYEQYF

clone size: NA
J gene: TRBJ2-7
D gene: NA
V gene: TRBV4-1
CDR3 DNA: TGCGCCAGCAGCCAAGATCCGCGGATTAACGAGCAGTACTTC
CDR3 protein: CASSQDPRINEQYF

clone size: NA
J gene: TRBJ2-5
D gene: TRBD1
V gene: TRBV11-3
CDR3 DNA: TGTGCCAGCAGCACTAGGGCAGGGGGCACGGAGACCCAGTACTTC
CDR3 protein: CASSTRAGGTETQYF

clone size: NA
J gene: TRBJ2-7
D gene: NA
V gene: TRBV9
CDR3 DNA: TGTGCCAGCAGCGTAGCGTTAGGGGGCTCCTACGAGCAGTACTTC
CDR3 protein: CASSVALGGSYEQYF

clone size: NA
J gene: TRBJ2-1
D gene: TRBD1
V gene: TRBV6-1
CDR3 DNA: TGTGCCAGCAGTGTATTGACAGGGAGTCGCAATGAGCAGTTCTTC
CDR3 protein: CASSVLTGSRNEQFF

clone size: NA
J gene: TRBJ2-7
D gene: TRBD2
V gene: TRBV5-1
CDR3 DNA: TGCGCCAGCAGCCGTGGGACTAGCGGATCCTACGAGCAGTACTTC
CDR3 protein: CASSRGTSGSYEQYF

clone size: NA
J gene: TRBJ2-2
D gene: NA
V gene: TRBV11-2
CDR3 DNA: TGTGCCAGCAGACGGACCGGGGAGCTGTTTTTT
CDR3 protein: CASRRTGELFF

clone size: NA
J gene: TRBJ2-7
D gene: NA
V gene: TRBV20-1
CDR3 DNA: TGCAGTGCTTTAAAAAACGAGCAGTACTTC
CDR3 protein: CSALKNEQYF

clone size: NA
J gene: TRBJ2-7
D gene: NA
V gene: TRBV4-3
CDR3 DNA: TGCGCCAGCAGCCAAGCCCGGGGGGCCGAGCAGTACTTC
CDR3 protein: CASSQARGAEQYF

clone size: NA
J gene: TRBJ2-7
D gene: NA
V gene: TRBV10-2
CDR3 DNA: TGCGCCAGCAGTGAGGTAGACGAGCAGTACTTC
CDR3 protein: CASSEVDEQYF

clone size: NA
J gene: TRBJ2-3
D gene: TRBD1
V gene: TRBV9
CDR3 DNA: TGTGCCAGCAGCTCTCAGGGGGTAAAGGCAGATACGCAGTATTTT
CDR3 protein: CASSSQGVKADTQYF

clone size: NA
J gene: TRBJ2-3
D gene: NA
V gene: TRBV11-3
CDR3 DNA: TGTGCCAGCAGTCGTATGAACGGACAGAGCACAGATACGCAGTATTTT
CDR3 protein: CASSRMNGQSTDTQYF

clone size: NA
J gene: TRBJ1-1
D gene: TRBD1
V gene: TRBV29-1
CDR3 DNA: TGCAGCGTTGGGGACAGGGGCCGTCCGAACACTGAAGCTTTCTTT
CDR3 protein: CSVGDRGRPNTEAFF

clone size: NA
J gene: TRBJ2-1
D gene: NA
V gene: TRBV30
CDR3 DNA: TGTGCCTGGAAGGAGTCCTCCTACAATGAGCAGTTCTTC
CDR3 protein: CAWKESSYNEQFF

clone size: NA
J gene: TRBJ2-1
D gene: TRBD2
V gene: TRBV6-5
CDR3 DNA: TGTGCCAGCAGTTACCCGGGGGCTAGCGGGAAAGATAGGCAGTTCTTC
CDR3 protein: CASSYPGASGKDRQFF

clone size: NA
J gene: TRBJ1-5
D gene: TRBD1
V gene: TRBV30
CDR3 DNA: TGTGCCTGGAGTGGAACAGGGGATCAGCCCCAGCATTTT
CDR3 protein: CAWSGTGDQPQHF

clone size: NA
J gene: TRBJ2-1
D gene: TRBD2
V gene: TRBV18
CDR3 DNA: TGTGCCAGCTCACCCCCACCGCGACTAGCGAAGGGATATGAGCAGTTCTTC
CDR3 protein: CASSPPPRLAKGYEQFF

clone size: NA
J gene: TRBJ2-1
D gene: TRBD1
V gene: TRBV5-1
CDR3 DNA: TGCGCCAGCAGCTTGGTCGACAGGGTAGGTCGCAATGAGCAGTTCTTC
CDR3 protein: CASSLVDRVGRNEQFF

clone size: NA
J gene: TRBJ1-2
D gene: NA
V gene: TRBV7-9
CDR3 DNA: TGTGCCAGCAGCTTAGCTAGAACCTATGGCTACACCTTC
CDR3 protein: CASSLARTYGYTF

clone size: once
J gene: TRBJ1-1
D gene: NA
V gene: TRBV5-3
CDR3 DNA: TGTGCCAGAATTGGAGGGAAGAACACTGAAGCTTTCTTT
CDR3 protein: CARIGGKNTEAFF

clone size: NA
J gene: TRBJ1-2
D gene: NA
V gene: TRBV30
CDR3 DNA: TGTGCCTGGAGGACCCCGGGGGGGGCCAATAACTATGGCTACACCTTC
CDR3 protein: CAWRTPGGANNYGYTF

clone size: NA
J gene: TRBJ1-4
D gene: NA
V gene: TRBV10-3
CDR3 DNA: TGTGCCATCAGTGAGGGCAGCGGGAATGAAAAACTGTTTTTT
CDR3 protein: CAISEGSGNEKLFF

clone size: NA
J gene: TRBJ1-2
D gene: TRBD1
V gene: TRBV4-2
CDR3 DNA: TGTGCCAGCAGCCAAGATATAAGGGACAGGGCCGGTGGCTACACCTTC
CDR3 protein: CASSQDIRDRAGGYTF

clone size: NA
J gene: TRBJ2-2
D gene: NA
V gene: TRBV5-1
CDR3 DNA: TGCGCCAGCAGGTCTTCTAGCGACCCGTACACCGGGGAGCTGTTTTTT
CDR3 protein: CASRSSSDPYTGELFF

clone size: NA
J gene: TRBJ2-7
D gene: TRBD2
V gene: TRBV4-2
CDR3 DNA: TGTGCCAGCAGCCAGGTAGCGGGAGGGAGAGAGGTTGTTTCGTACTTC
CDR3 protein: CASSQVAGGREVVSYF

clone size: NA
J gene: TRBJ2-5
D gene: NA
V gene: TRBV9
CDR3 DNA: TGTGCCAGCACGAAAGCCGGGAGCGGAAAAGAGACCCAGTACTTC
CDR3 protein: CASTKAGSGKETQYF

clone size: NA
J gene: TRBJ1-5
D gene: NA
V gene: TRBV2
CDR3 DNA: TGTGCCAGCACTGGGGCAGGGATACAGCCCCAGCATTTT
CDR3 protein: CASTGAGIQPQHF

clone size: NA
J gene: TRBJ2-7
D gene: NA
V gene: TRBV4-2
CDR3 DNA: TGTGCCAGCAGCCAAGAAGCTATTAGCTCCTACGAGCAGTACTTC
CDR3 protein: CASSQEAISSYEQYF

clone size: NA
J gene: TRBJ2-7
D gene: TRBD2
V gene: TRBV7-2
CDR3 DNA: TGTGCCAGCAGCATGACTAGCGGGAGGCCCTACGAGCAGTACTTC
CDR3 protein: CASSMTSGRPYEQYF

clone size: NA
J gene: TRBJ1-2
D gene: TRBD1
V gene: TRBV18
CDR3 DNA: TGTGCCAGCTCACCATACGACAGGGGTGGCTACACCTTC
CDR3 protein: CASSPYDRGGYTF

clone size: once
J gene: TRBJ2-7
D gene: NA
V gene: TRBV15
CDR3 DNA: TGTGTCACCAGCAGGCCCCAGGGACACTCCGACTCCTACGAGCAGTACTTC
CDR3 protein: CVTSRPQGHSDSYEQYF

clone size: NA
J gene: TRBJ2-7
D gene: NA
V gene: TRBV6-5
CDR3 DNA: TGTGCCACAACAGGGTTGGGGGAGCAGTACTTC
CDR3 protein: CATTGLGEQYF

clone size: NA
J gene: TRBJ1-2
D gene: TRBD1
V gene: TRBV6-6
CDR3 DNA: TGTGCCAGCAGCCAACGGACAGGGAATGGCTACACCTTC
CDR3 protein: CASSQRTGNGYTF

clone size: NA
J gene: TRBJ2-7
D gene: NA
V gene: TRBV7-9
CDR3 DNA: TGTGCCAGCAGCTTTATGGCTGAATACGAGCAGTACTTC
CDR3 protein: CASSFMAEYEQYF

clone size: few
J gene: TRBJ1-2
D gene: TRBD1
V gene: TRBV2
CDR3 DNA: TGTGCCAGCAGTGCGATGACAGGGTATGGCTACACCTTC
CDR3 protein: CASSAMTGYGYTF

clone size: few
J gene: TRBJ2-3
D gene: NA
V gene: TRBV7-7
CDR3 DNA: TGTGCCAGCAGCTTACTTGGGAGCGGGACAGATACGCAGTATTTT
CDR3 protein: CASSLLGSGTDTQYF

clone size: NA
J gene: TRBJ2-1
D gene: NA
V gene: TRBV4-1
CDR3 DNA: TGCGCCAGCAGCCAAGATTTAGTCGAGGGCCCAAGACCTTACAATGAGCAGTTCTTC
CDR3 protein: CASSQDLVEGPRPYNEQFF

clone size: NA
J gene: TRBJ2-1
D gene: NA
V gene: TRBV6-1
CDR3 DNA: TGTGCCAGCAGTGAAGTAGCTTACAATGAGCAGTTCTTC
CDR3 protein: CASSEVAYNEQFF

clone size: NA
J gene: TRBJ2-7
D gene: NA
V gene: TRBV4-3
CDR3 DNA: TGCGCCAGCAGCCAAGAGGACAGTGCCATCTACGAGCAGTACTTC
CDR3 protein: CASSQEDSAIYEQYF

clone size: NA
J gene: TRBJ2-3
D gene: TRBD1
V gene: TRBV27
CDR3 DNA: TGTGCCAGCAGTATCTCCGGGACAGGGAGGACAGATACGCAGTATTTT
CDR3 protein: CASSISGTGRTDTQYF

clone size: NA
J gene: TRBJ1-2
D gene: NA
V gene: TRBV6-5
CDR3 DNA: TGTGCCAGCAGTTACAATCTGGGCACCTATGGCTACACCTTC
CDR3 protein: CASSYNLGTYGYTF

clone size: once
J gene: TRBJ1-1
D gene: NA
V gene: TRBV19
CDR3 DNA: TGTGCCAGTAGTCCAGGGTTTACTGAAGCTTTCTTT
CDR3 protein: CASSPGFTEAFF

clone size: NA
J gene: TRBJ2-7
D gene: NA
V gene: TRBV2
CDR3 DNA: TGTGCCAGCAGCCTGGGACTCCTCTACGAGCAGTACTTC
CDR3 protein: CASSLGLLYEQYF

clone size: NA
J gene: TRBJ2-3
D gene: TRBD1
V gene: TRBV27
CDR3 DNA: TGTGCCGGCAGCACCCCAGGGACAGCGTTAGATACGCAGTATTTT
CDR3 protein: CAGSTPGTALDTQYF

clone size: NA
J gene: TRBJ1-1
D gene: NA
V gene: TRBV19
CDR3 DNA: TGTGCCAGTAGTATAGATCTAAGGGTCGGGAGACCGTACACTGAAGCTTTCTTT
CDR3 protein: CASSIDLRVGRPYTEAFF

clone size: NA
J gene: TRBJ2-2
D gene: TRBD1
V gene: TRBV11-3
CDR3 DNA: TGTGCCAGCAGCTCCTTCACCGGGACAGGGTTTTCCGGGGAGCTGTTTTTT
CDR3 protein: CASSSFTGTGFSGELFF

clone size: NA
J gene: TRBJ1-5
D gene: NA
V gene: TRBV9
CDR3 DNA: TGTGCCAGCAGCGCTGGACAGAGCAATCAGCCCCAGCATTTT
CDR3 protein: CASSAGQSNQPQHF

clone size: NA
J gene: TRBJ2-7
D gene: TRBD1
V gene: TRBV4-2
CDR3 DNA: TGTGCCAGCAGCTCAGTAGGGACAGAGGACGAGCAGTACTTC
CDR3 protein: CASSSVGTEDEQYF

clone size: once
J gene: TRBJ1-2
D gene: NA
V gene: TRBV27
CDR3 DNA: TGTGCCAGCAGTCGAGGGAGGGTAAGAGGTGGCTACACCTTC
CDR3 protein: CASSRGRVRGGYTF

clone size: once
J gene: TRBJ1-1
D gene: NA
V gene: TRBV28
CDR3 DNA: TGTGCCAGCAGTTTCCAGACACTGAACACTGAAGCTTTCTTT
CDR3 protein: CASSFQTLNTEAFF

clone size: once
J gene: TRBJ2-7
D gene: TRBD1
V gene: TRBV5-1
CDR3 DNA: TGCGCCAGCACGGACAGGGTCCGCGAGCAGTACTTC
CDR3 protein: CASTDRVREQYF

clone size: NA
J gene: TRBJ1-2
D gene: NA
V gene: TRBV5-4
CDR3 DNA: TGTGCCAGCAGCTTGGGTGGCGGGGGTGGCTACACCTTC
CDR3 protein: CASSLGGGGGYTF

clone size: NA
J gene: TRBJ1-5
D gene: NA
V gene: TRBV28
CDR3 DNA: TGTGCCAGCAGTCCTCCTGGGGGGACGGGTCCCCAGCATTTT
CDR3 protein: CASSPPGGTGPQHF

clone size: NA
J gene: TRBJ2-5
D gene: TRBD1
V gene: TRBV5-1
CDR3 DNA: TGCGCCAGCAGCGTAGACCGACAGGGAGCTGGAGAGACCCAGTACTTC
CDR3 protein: CASSVDRQGAGETQYF